The clone carrying this T cell receptor beta chain has a handful of counts. Only in-frame clones appear in the TCRdb table, and some are missing; sequencing was by immunoSEQ multiplex PCR. The repertoire consists of approximately 940,000 clones, with 76% occurring once and the leading ten covering approximately 1.5%. These data are taken from a study of shared clonotypes between healthy human individuals. Germline V gives CDR1 SGHRS, CDR2 YFSETQ. Trimming pared 4 bases from V and 3 bases from J, leaving 15 bases between. This CDR3 has 15 residues. The TCR sequence derives from a man aged 18 to 30 in good health. The sample was memory CD4+ T cells sorted from blood. Noted subset: CD45RA-negative fraction. The chain recombines TRBV5-1 with TRBJ2-3, with D perhaps TRBD1 (5 bases). CDR3 loop: CASSPLGPGTDTQYF. The CDR3 DNA reads TGCGCCAGCAGCCCTCTCGGGCCAGGGACAGATACGCAGTATTTT.